The rows below give T cell receptor beta chains drawn from one sample of a study of PD-L1 blockade in urothelial cancer. Profiled with immunoSEQ multiplex PCR; TCRdb holds only in-frame clones, not every one. The sample carries about 40,000 clones, about 85% recorded once. The sample in question was PBMCs, obtained around atezolizumab (anti-PD-L1) treatment. Every receptor here comes from a man in his 70s with urothelial cancer. Both conserved end residues are part of each CDR3. A D gene is named only where the DNA matches it firmly. Clone size is given for some rows only: seen once, a few or many times, or a class if the clone is expanded.

NA TRBD2 TRBJ2-3 TRBV13 CASSLAGGPDTQYF TGTGCCAGCAGCTTAGCGGGAGGGCCGGATACGCAGTATTTT
once NA TRBJ2-7 TRBV29-1 CSVVGSPMNRYEQYF TGCAGCGTTGTGGGTAGCCCGATGAATCGGTACGAGCAGTACTTC
NA TRBD2 TRBJ2-3 TRBV19 CASSTSGVTDTQYF TGTGCCAGTAGTACTAGCGGGGTCACAGATACGCAGTATTTT
NA NA TRBJ1-1 TRBV6-6 CASSETWALGTEAFF TGTGCCAGCAGCGAAACCTGGGCCCTCGGCACTGAAGCTTTCTTT
NA NA TRBJ2-3 TRBV4-1 CASSPYSQEGTDTQYF TGCGCCAGCAGCCCATACTCCCAGGAGGGCACAGATACGCAGTATTTT
NA NA TRBJ2-1 TRBV5-6 CASSPGNNEQFF TGTGCCAGCAGCCCGGGGAACAATGAGCAGTTCTTC
NA TRBD1 TRBJ1-2 TRBV10-1 CASRVTGGPLRDTF TGCGCCAGCAGGGTGACAGGGGGCCCACTTCGAGACACCTTC
once NA TRBJ1-2 TRBV30 CAWTTVSYGYTF TGTGCCTGGACGACAGTATCCTATGGCTACACCTTC
NA TRBD2 TRBJ2-5 TRBV19 CASSIGGLAVETQYF TGTGCCAGTAGTATAGGTGGACTAGCGGTAGAGACCCAGTACTTC
NA TRBD1 TRBJ1-1 TRBV5-4 CASSSGRGTANTEAFF TGTGCCAGCAGCTCCGGTCGAGGGACAGCTAACACTGAAGCTTTCTTT
NA TRBD2 TRBJ2-3 TRBV9 CASSVTGLAGDTDTQYF TGTGCCAGCAGCGTAACAGGACTAGCGGGAGACACAGATACGCAGTATTTT
once NA TRBJ2-2 TRBV5-1 CASSLERLAVAGELFF TGCGCCAGCAGCTTGGAACGTTTAGCGGTAGCCGGGGAGCTGTTTTTT
once TRBD2 TRBJ2-1 TRBV9 CASSPHKTSGRPNEQFF TGTGCCAGCAGCCCACATAAGACTAGCGGGAGACCCAATGAGCAGTTCTTC
NA TRBD2 TRBJ2-1 TRBV2 CASKTSGNEQFF TGTGCCAGCAAAACTAGCGGCAATGAGCAGTTCTTC
NA TRBD2 TRBJ2-2 TRBV10-3 CAIRAGGAGVRRELFF TGTGCCATCAGGGCTGGCGGGGCGGGAGTTCGCCGGGAGCTGTTTTTT
once NA TRBJ2-3 TRBV19 CASSIDIQSTDTQYF TGTGCCAGTAGTATAGACATACAGAGCACAGATACGCAGTATTTT
NA TRBD2 TRBJ2-2 TRBV27 CASSLMTGGVRPGELFF TGTGCCAGCAGTTTAATGACGGGAGGAGTTCGGCCCGGGGAGCTGTTTTTT
NA NA TRBJ1-5 TRBV6-5 CASWNGGTSQPQHF TGTGCCAGCTGGAACGGGGGAACAAGTCAGCCCCAGCATTTT
NA TRBD2 TRBJ2-7 TRBV9 CASSPRPAGAHWEQYF TGTGCCAGCAGCCCTCGTCCGGCGGGAGCCCATTGGGAGCAGTACTTC
once TRBD1 TRBJ2-5 TRBV30 CAWSARGPETQYF TGTGCCTGGAGTGCCAGGGGGCCGGAGACCCAGTACTTC
NA TRBD1 TRBJ1-2 TRBV18 CASSPRDSRAGYTF TGTGCCAGCTCACCACGGGACAGCCGGGCTGGCTACACCTTC
NA NA TRBJ2-7 TRBV18 CASSPSRGNYEQYF TGTGCCAGCTCACCAAGCAGGGGAAACTACGAGCAGTACTTC